The 27 T cell receptor beta chains reported below all come from one sample, sequenced in a study of CD8+CD57+ T cells in acquired aplastic anemia. CDR3 and TCR beta VDJ profiling relied on a genomic DNA template. TCRdb used MiXCR to reprocess the reads, holding one entry per CDR3 protein. The sample lists 150,000 to 200,000 distinct CDR3 sequences; over 60% were seen once. Sequenced sample: sorted CD4+, CD8+, or CD8+CD57+ T cells (not recorded which) from PBMCs. Source of these receptors: a human donor with severe aplastic anemia or a healthy control (not recorded which).

The V gene is TRBV19, the J gene TRBJ1-1; TRBD1 might be the D (5 bases). This CDR3 comprises 13 residues. Germline lookup yields CDR1 LNHDA and CDR2 SQIVND (reference sequence). V was trimmed by 11 bases and J by 4 bases, leaving 17 bases between them. The CDR3 DNA reads as TGTGCCTGCGCCATAGACAGTTTCACTGAAGCTTTCTTT. Its protein is CACAIDSFTEAFF.

This clonotype was observed many times. This sequence joins TRBV19 and TRBJ2-7; 8 nucleotides align to TRBD1. V lost 2 bases, J lost 5 bases, and 2 bases stayed unmatched. CDR1 and CDR2 (germline): LNHDA, SQIVND (reference sequence). CDR3 length: 13 residues. DNA for the CDR3: TGTGCCAGTAGTATACAGGGGGCTAACGAGCAGTACTTC. Translating it yields CASSIQGANEQYF.

This chain connects TRBV15 to TRBJ1-4, with unresolved D. V was cut by 0 bases and J by 1 base, with 6 bases left in between. The CDR3 runs 15 residues. Germline loops: CDR1 LNHNV, CDR2 YYDKDF (reference sequence). The CDR3 here is CATSRDRRTNEKLFF. CDR3 sequence (DNA): TGTGCCACCAGCAGAGATCGTCGAACTAATGAAAAACTGTTTTTT.

Remarks on this clonotype: Possible read error: a much larger clone is one base away. The chain has TRBV7-6 and TRBJ1-6; 7 bases line up with TRBD1. CDR3 length equals 13 residues. Germline assignment: CDR1 SGHVS and CDR2 FNYEAQ. CDR3: CASSLTGNSSLHF. CDR3 sequence (DNA): TGTGCCAGCAGCTTGACAGGGAATTCATCCCTCCACTTT.

This clonotype was picked up a small number of times. This rearrangement joins TRBV7-9 to TRBJ2-5; D is ambiguous. CDR1 is SEHNR, CDR2 FQNEAQ, per germline (reference sequence). V was shortened by 1 base and J by 1 base, with 1 base between the two germline ends. CDR3 length equals 12 residues. The CDR3 sequence: CASSLGQETQYF. CDR3 nucleotide sequence: TGTGCCAGCAGCTTAGGCCAAGAGACCCAGTACTTC.

The chain has TRBV25-1 and TRBJ2-2, with D possibly matching TRBD2 (6 bases). Germline CDR1 is MGHDK and CDR2 is SYGVNS. Trimming took off 2 bases at V and 4 bases at J, with 11 bases between the two ends. The length of the CDR3 is 15 residues. The CDR3 is CASSEGTRTTGELFF. The DNA of the CDR3 is TGTGCCAGCAGTGAAGGGACTCGAACCACCGGGGAGCTGTTTTTT.

J is TRBJ2-1 and V is TRBV7-3, with a weak D call TRBD1 (7 bases). Germline-derived CDR1 and CDR2 are SGHTA and FQGTGA. With 5 bases removed from V and 5 bases from J, the gap between germline ends came to 16 bases. The CDR3 loop spans 15 amino acids. The CDR3 protein is CASSTAGQNNNEQFF. As DNA, the CDR3 is TGTGCCAGCAGCACGGCGGGACAGAATAACAATGAGCAGTTCTTC.

The chain links TRBV25-1 to TRBJ2-5; TRBD2 aligns across 8 bases. From germline, CDR1 is MGHDK and CDR2 SYGVNS. The CDR3 is 15 amino acids. V shed 3 bases, J shed 4 bases, and the junction held 7 bases outside the gene matches. CDR3 coding DNA: TGTGCCAGCAGTGAGAGCACTAGCGGTGGAGAGACCCAGTACTTC. This translates into CASSESTSGGETQYF.

V gene TRBV24-1 combines with J gene TRBJ1-5, with TRBD1 matching 9 bases. The germline CDR1 and CDR2 sequences are KGHDR and SFDVKD. This CDR3 contains 15 residues. The ends lost 12 bases at V and 4 bases at J; junction bases unmatched: 12. The CDR3 loop reads CASLRGDRDNQPQHF. CDR3 DNA sequence: TGTGCCTCCTTGCGGGGGGACAGGGATAATCAGCCCCAGCATTTT.

V is TRBV20-1 and J is TRBJ2-1; 10 nucleotides match TRBD2. V dropped 5 bases and J dropped 4; count of bases not matched to a gene: 8. CDR1 and CDR2 (germline): DFQATT, SNEGSKA (reference sequence). The CDR3 loop spans 15 amino acids. CDR3 bases: TGCAGTGCTTACCCGATAGCGGGAGGATACAATGAGCAGTTCTTC. Translated: CSAYPIAGGYNEQFF.

Notes on this clonotype: An end of the junction differs from the germline gene, which may be a read error. This chain uses TRBV10-3 with TRBJ1-2, with unresolved D. The CDR3 sequence is 13 residues long. The germline V gene has CDR1 ENHRY and CDR2 SYGVKD. CDR3 protein: CASSDGFGYGYTF. The CDR3 DNA sequence: TGTGCCAGCAGTGATGGATTTGGCTATGGCTACACCTTC.

This clonotype was counted a single time. One end of the junction varies from germline; a read error may be responsible. This sequence joins TRBV12-3 or TRBV12-4 and TRBJ2-2; possible D gene TRBD1, 5 bases. This CDR3 region has 13 residues. The DNA of the CDR3 is TGTGCCGGCAGACAGTGGAACACCGGGGAGCTGTTTTTT. The encoded protein is CAGRQWNTGELFF.

CDR3 DNA: TGCAGCGTTGATGGGACAGGGGGAACAGATACGCAGTATTTT. This gives the protein CSVDGTGGTDTQYF. The chain employs TRBV29-1 and TRBJ2-3; 11 bases are a match to TRBD1. CDR3 length: 14 residues. CDR1 is SQVTM, CDR2 ANQGSEA, per germline. Trimming cost V 3 bases and J 3 bases; bases outside gene matches: 2.

CDR3 sequence reads: CASSLSHQLNTGELFF. DNA for the CDR3: TGTGCCAGCAGCTTAAGCCATCAACTGAACACCGGGGAGCTGTTTTTT. The chain is built from TRBV7-9 and TRBJ2-2; unclear D gene. The germline gives CDR1 SEHNR, CDR2 FQNEAQ (reference sequence). Trimming pared 2 bases from V and 1 base from J, leaving 11 bases between. The CDR3 contains 16 residues.

The chain joins TRBV20-1 to TRBJ1-1; 7 bases align to TRBD1. The V gene's germline CDR1 is DFQATT and CDR2 SNEGSKA (reference sequence). The CDR3 spans 13 residues. V lost 2 bases and J lost 7; bases outside the gene matches: 7. This CDR3 is CSARRDSGYEAFF. The DNA for the CDR3 is TGCAGTGCTAGAAGGGACAGCGGATATGAAGCTTTCTTT.

The genes are TRBV25-1 and TRBJ1-2, with D possibly matching TRBD1 (5 bases). There are 15 residues in the CDR3. CDR1 MGHDK and CDR2 SYGVNS come from the germline V gene. The V end lost 2 bases, the J end lost 3 bases, and 13 bases lay between the germline ends. This chain's CDR3 is CASSEHPGRDYGYTF. CDR3 coding DNA: TGTGCCAGCAGTGAACATCCAGGGCGGGACTATGGCTACACCTTC.

This chain uses TRBV24-1 with TRBJ2-7; no definite D call. The germline V gene encodes CDR1 KGHDR and CDR2 SFDVKD. Trimming removed 5 bases at V and 3 bases at J, with 16 bases between. CDR3 length: 15 residues. CDR3 sequence: CATSAWEDVNYEQYF. CDR3 sequence (DNA): TGTGCCACCAGTGCCTGGGAAGACGTCAACTACGAGCAGTACTTC.

This clonotype is a singleton in its sample. The chain uses TRBV24-1 and TRBJ2-5; 9 bases match TRBD1. Germline V gives CDR1 KGHDR, CDR2 SFDVKD. Trimming at V came to 0 bases and at J to 2 bases, leaving 6 bases not matched to a gene. This CDR3 is built from 17 residues. The CDR3 is CATSDLQDRGQQETQYF. CDR3 in DNA: TGTGCCACCAGTGATTTGCAGGACAGGGGACAACAAGAGACCCAGTACTTC.

The CDR3 sequence: CSARGSVSVGGYTF. As DNA, the CDR3 is TGCAGTGCTAGGGGGTCGGTGTCCGTGGGAGGCTACACCTTC. The chain recombines TRBV20-1 with TRBJ1-2, with no clear D. V lost 3 bases and J 8 bases, leaving 19 bases between the germline ends. Germline V gene data show CDR1 as DFQATT and CDR2 as SNEGSKA (reference sequence). This CDR3 comprises 14 residues.

The V gene is TRBV20-1, the J gene TRBJ1-6, with no clear D. Germline V gene sequence: CDR1 DFQATT, CDR2 SNEGSKA (reference sequence). There are 12 residues in the CDR3. The V end was cut by 6 bases, the J end by 7 bases, with 10 bases between. The CDR3 reads CSAGRKNSPLHF. Written as DNA, the CDR3 is TGCAGTGCCGGACGTAAAAATTCACCCCTCCACTTT.

DNA for the CDR3: TGTGCCAGCAGCTTAGTTGGCAGCGGGGGGGCGTACGAGCAGTACTTC. Its translation: CASSLVGSGGAYEQYF. The rearrangement uses TRBV11-2 and TRBJ2-7, with 10 bases matching TRBD2. The CDR3 extends over 16 amino acids. CDR1 is SGHAT, CDR2 FQNNGV, per germline. Trimming took 1 base from V and 4 from J; bases not matched to a gene: 7.

In its sample, this clonotype was seen a few times. A read error is possible here, since a much larger clone lies one base away. This sequence joins TRBV7-6 and TRBJ2-1; D may correspond to TRBD1 or TRBD2 (5 bases each). This CDR3 is built from 12 residues. Germline V gene data show CDR1 as SGHVS and CDR2 as FNYEAQ. The CDR3 DNA is TGTGCCAGCATCTTAGAGGGGCCTGAGCAGTTCTTC. Amino acids: CASILEGPEQFF.

This clonotype was seen more than once but under ten times. The chain carries TRBV24-1 and TRBJ1-2; no firm D call. Germline assignment: CDR1 KGHDR and CDR2 SFDVKD. Between the trimmed V and J ends, which lost 7 bases and 6 bases, there was a span of 14 bases. The CDR3 totals 13 residues. CDR3 amino acids: CATRDEQTHGYTF. In DNA form, the CDR3 reads TGTGCCACCAGGGACGAGCAGACCCATGGCTACACCTTC.

This chain links TRBV20-1 with TRBJ1-1, with D possibly being TRBD1 (5 bases). Germline V gene data show CDR1 as DFQATT and CDR2 as SNEGSKA (reference sequence). The CDR3 runs to 14 residues. V was clipped by 1 base and J by 4 bases, with 13 bases between them. CDR3 region: CSARVYSGLTEAFF. CDR3 bases: TGCAGTGCTAGAGTGTATTCAGGGCTCACTGAAGCTTTCTTT.

The chain joins TRBV10-3 to TRBJ1-3; D gene unclear. The V gene's germline CDR1 is ENHRY and CDR2 SYGVKD. CDR3 length: 16 amino acids. The V end was cut by 11 bases, the J end by 4 bases, with 24 bases between. CDR3 sequence: CAAVPGDYLSGNTIYF. CDR3 sequence (DNA): TGTGCCGCCGTACCGGGAGACTATCTATCGGGAAACACCATATATTTT.

The rearrangement links TRBV2 to TRBJ1-4, with D tentatively TRBD1 (5 bases). Germline lookup yields CDR1 SNHLY and CDR2 FYNNEI. V lost 7 bases and J 7 bases, leaving 16 bases between the germline ends. This CDR3 region has 14 residues. For the CDR3, the DNA is TGTGCCAGCAACATACTCGGGACGCCTGAAAAACTGTTTTTT. Protein: CASNILGTPEKLFF.

The chain is built from TRBV7-3 and TRBJ1-5, with D possibly matching TRBD1 (5 bases). V lost 2 bases to trimming and J lost 11 bases, with 13 bases between them. This CDR3 comprises 13 residues. Germline V gives CDR1 SGHTA, CDR2 FQGTGA. CDR3: CASSLVREETQHF. The CDR3 nucleotides are TGTGCCAGCAGCTTAGTCAGGGAGGAGACCCAGCATTTT.